The clone carrying this T cell receptor beta chain has just a few counts. Antigen specificity is unknown. The data belong to a study of radiation and T cells in renal cell carcinoma. Some clones are missing from TCRdb's copy, which holds only in-frame ones; the method was immunoSEQ multiplex PCR. The sample includes just under 150,000 clones, 75% to 90% of them seen just once. Whole-study findings and limits: Pretreatment tumor biopsies were lacking, so baseline clonotypes are unknown.

Germline-derived CDR1 and CDR2 are GTSNPN and SVGIG (reference sequence). Trimming cost V 8 bases and J 0 bases, with 8 bases left between them. The CDR3 extends over 12 amino acids. Time point given: blood 4 weeks post-SBRT, at nephrectomy. The treatment here: 15 Gy SBRT to primary tumor, nephrectomy 4 weeks later. Nephrectomy followed 15 Gy stereotactic body radiation by 4 weeks. Clear cell pathology was present in this patient's renal cell carcinoma. Sequencing was performed on blood, taken from a patient whose treatment included radiotherapy and nephrectomy. The receptor comes from a woman aged 45-59 years with renal cell carcinoma. V is TRBV30 and J is TRBJ1-5; no reliable D call. The DNA for the CDR3 is TGTGCCGCAGGATATAGCAATCAGCCCCAGCATTTT. Translated: CAAGYSNQPQHF.